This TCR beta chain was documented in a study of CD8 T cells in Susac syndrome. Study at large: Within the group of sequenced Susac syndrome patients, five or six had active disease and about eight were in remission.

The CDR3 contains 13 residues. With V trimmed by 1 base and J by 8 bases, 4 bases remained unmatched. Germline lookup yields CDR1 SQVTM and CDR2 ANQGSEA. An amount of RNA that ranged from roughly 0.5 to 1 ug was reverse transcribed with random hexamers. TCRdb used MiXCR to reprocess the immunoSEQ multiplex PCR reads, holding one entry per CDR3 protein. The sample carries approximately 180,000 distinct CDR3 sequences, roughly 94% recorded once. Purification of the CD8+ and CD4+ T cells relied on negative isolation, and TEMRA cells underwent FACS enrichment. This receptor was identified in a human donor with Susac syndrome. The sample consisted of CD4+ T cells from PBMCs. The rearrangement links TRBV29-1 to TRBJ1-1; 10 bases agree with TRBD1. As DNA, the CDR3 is TGCAGCGTTGAAGCGACAGGGGGCCCCGAAGCTTTCTTT. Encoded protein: CSVEATGGPEAFF. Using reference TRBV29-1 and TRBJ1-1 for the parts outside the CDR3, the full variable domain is SAVISQKPSRDICQRGTSLTIQCQVDSQVTMMFWYRQQPGQSLTLIATANQGSEATYESGFVIDKFPISRPNLTFSTLTVSNMSPEDSSIYLCSVEATGGPEAFFGQGTRLTVV.